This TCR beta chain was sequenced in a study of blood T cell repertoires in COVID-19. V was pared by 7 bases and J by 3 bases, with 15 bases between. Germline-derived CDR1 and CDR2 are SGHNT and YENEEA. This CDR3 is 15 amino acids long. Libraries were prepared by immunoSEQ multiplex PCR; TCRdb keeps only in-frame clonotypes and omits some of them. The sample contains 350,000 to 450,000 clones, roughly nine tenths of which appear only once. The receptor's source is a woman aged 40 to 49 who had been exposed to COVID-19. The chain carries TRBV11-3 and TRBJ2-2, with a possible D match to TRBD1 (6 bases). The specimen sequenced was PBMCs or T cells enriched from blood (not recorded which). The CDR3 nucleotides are TGTGCCAGCAACACTAGGGGGTCCGACACCGGGGAGCTGTTTTTT. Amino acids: CASNTRGSDTGELFF.